The 10 T cell receptor beta chains reported below all come from one sample, sequenced in a study. MiXCR was run by TCRdb on the 5' RACE reads, yielding one entry per CDR3 protein. The table lists under 60,000 distinct CDR3 sequences, around 26% of them singletons. The sample consisted of naive CD4+ T cells sorted from blood. This sample's subset: naive CD4+ T cells, CD4+CD45RA+CD25-. These receptors were collected from a female donor with breast cancer.

By sample fraction, this clonotype is medium-sized. The V and J genes are TRBV20-1 and TRBJ2-2; D remains unclear. Trimming shortened V by 0 bases and J by 1 base, and 12 bases separated the two germline ends. The CDR3 contains 16 residues. The germline V gene has CDR1 DFQATT and CDR2 SNEGSKA (reference sequence). This CDR3 reads CSARDPRAGNTGELFF. CDR3 sequence (DNA): TGCAGTGCTAGAGATCCAAGGGCAGGGAACACCGGGGAGCTGTTTTTT.

This clonotype was seen a handful of times. The V and J genes are TRBV20-1 and TRBJ1-3, with 7 bases that match TRBD1. Germline V lookup: CDR1 DFQATT, CDR2 SNEGSKA (reference sequence). This CDR3 region has 13 residues. Trimming took 1 base from V and 5 from J; bases not matched to a gene: 2. CDR3 in amino acids: CSARGTGRNTIYF. CDR3 bases: TGCAGTGCTAGAGGGACAGGTAGAAACACCATATATTTT.

V usage is TRBV10-3 and J usage is TRBJ2-7, with 9 bases fitting TRBD1. CDR1 is ENHRY, CDR2 SYGVKD, per germline. CDR3 size: 14 residues. V was clipped by 6 bases and J by 3 bases; unmatched bases: 6. Here the CDR3 reads CAIRGTGINYEQYF. In nucleotides, the CDR3 is TGTGCCATCAGGGGGACAGGGATTAACTACGAGCAGTACTTC.

A note on this clonotype: The junction shows a germline mismatch at one end, possibly a read error. This chain uses TRBV24-1 with TRBJ2-1; TRBD2 agrees at 10 bases. CDR1 is KGHDR and CDR2 is SFDVKD in the germline V gene. The CDR3 length is 16 residues. The CDR3 DNA reads TGTGCCGCCAGTGATGCCAGCGGGGGGGTCTACAATGAGCAGTTCTTC. This encodes CAASDASGGVYNEQFF.

This clonotype occurred a few times. V gene TRBV25-1 combines with J gene TRBJ1-4, with 7 bases lining up with TRBD1. In germline, CDR1 is MGHDK, CDR2 SYGVNS. The trim removed 4 bases at V and 5 bases at J, leaving 4 bases unmatched. The CDR3 totals 14 residues. The CDR3 spells CASSGGQRNEKLFF. The DNA of the CDR3 is TGTGCCAGCAGTGGGGGACAGCGAAATGAAAAACTGTTTTTT. Drawing the rest from reference TRBV25-1 and TRBJ1-4, the complete variable domain is EADIYQTPRYLVIGTGKKITLECSQTMGHDKMYWYQQDPGMELHLIHYSYGVNSTEKGDLSSESTVSRIRTEHFPLTLESARPSHTSQYLCASSGGQRNEKLFFGSGTQLSVL.

This clonotype showed up just a few times. The V and J genes are TRBV4-2 and TRBJ1-2; D call uncertain. Trimming took off 4 bases at V and 5 bases at J, with 11 bases between the two ends. Germline V gives CDR1 LGHNA, CDR2 YNFKEQ. The CDR3 contains 13 residues. The CDR3 DNA sequence: TGTGCCAGCAGCCCCGCAGAGGCGTATGGCTACACCTTC. As protein: CASSPAEAYGYTF.

This clonotype was seen only once. The CDR3 ends on some other residue instead of the conserved phenylalanine or tryptophan, so this is likely a read error. The rearrangement joins TRBV5-5 to TRBJ2-7; 8 bases fit TRBD2. The trim removed 0 bases at V and 0 bases at J, leaving 5 bases unmatched. The CDR3 contains 16 residues. Germline assignment: CDR1 SGHKS and CDR2 YYEKEE (reference sequence). CDR3 loop: CASSLAPGGSSYEQYS. The CDR3 coding sequence is TGTGCCAGCAGCTTGGCCCCGGGGGGGAGCTCCTACGAGCAGTACTCC.

This clonotype was counted a few times. CDR3 region: CASSQKRGEYQPQHF. Here the CDR3 DNA reads TGTGCCAGCAGTCAAAAGCGGGGGGAATATCAGCCCCAGCATTTT. The chain links TRBV6-5 to TRBJ1-5; TRBD1 might be the D (5 bases). Germline CDR1 and CDR2: MNHEY and SVGAGI. The CDR3 runs 15 residues. V lost 5 bases and J 5 bases, leaving 16 bases between the germline ends.

This clonotype was counted a few times. This chain uses TRBV29-1 with TRBJ1-1, with 7 bases aligning to TRBD1. Germline lookup yields CDR1 SQVTM and CDR2 ANQGSEA. Losses at the gene ends were 4 bases for V and 5 bases for J; bases not matched to a gene: 7. CDR3 size: 13 residues. The CDR3 DNA reads TGCAGCGTTGGTAGGGGGCCCGGGACTGAAGCTTTCTTT. Amino acid sequence: CSVGRGPGTEAFF.

This clonotype came up a few times. This chain connects TRBV7-9 to TRBJ2-1, with D maybe TRBD2 (6 bases). Germline V gives CDR1 SEHNR, CDR2 FQNEAQ (reference sequence). The ends were cut back, 5 bases at V and 5 bases at J, with 28 bases in the middle. This CDR3 comprises 19 residues. The CDR3 here is CASSGGEGFGLARDNEQFF. CDR3 DNA: TGTGCCAGCAGCGGTGGTGAAGGTTTCGGGCTAGCGAGAGACAATGAGCAGTTCTTC. Filled out from reference TRBV7-9 and TRBJ2-1, the complete variable domain reads DTGVSQNPRHKITKRGQNVTFRCDPISEHNRLYWYRQTLGQGPEFLTYFQNEAQLEKSRLLSDRFSAERPKGSFSTLEIQRTEQGDSAMYLCASSGGEGFGLARDNEQFFGPGTRLTVL.